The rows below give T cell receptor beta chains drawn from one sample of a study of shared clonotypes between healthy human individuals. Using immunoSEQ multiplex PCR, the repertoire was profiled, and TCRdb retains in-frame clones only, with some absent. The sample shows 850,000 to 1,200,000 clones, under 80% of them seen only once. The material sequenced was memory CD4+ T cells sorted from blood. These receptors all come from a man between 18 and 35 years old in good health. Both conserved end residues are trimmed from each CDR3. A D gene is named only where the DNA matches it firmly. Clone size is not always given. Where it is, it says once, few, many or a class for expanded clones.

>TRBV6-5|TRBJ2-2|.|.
ASSYYGGANTGELF
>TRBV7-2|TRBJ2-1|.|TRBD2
ASTSWGGGRDEQF
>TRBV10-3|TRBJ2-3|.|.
AISESKPGSTDTQY
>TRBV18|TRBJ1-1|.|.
ASSQGVDTEAF
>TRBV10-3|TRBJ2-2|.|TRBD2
AISEGTSGNTGELF
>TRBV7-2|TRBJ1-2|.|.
ASSPGQSNGYT
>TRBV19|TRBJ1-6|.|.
ASNPLRGGSSPLH
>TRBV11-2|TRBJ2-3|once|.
ASTTGYSFSDTQY
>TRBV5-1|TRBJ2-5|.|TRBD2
ASSLGTSEGETQY
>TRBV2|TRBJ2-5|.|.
ASQGSGGGTQY
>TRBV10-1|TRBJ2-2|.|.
ASSTNTGELF
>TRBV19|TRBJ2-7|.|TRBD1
ASSNSGTGSLEQY
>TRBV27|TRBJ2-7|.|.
ASSSGIGGYEQY
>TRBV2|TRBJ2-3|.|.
ASSATDTQY
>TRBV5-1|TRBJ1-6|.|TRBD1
ASSLGQGVNSPLH
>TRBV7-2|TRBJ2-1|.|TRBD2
ASSRGRLADNEQF
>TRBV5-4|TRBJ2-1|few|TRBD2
ASSGGLAGGYNEQF
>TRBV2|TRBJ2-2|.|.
ASSLMGLIAGELF
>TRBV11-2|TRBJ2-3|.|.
ASSLVGTGPDTQY
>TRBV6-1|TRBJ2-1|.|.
ASSPQGEGRKGF
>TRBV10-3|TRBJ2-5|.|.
AISGGERETQY
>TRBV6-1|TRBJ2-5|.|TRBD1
ASSSRGQGAETQY
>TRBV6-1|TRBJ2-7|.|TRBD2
ASSDSAGVGYEQY
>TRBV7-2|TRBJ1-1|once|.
ASSPGMSTEAF
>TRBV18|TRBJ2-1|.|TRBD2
ASSPALAGVSYNEQF
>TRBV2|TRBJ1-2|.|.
ASIPTAANYGYT